This T cell receptor beta chain was found in a study of Tregs in tolerant kidney transplant recipients. Study outcomes and limitations: No direct test of biological reproducibility was done here.

This CDR3 contains 14 residues. V shed 5 bases and J 2 bases; nucleotides not matched to a gene: 6. In germline, CDR1 is SGHTA, CDR2 FQGNSA. Sequenced by immunoSEQ multiplex PCR; TCRdb stores in-frame clones only, minus some. The table has approximately 82,000 clones, approximately 93% seen once. Related graft donors supplied nonmyeloablative bone marrow transplants, and mixed chimerism was transient. Thawed PBMCs were FACS-sorted into unstimulated CD4+CD25+CD127- regulatory T cells, CD4+CD25- non-regulatory cells, CD4 and CD8 cells. As for this clone: Its antigen is not identified.

The receptor comes from a human patient who received a combined kidney and bone marrow transplant. The graft donor may account for some of the T cells. The source material was CD4+ T cells from blood (PBMCs), sampled 12 months after the transplant. The V call is TRBV7-2, the J call TRBJ2-7; 7 bases fit TRBD1. For the CDR3, the DNA is TGTGCCAGCAGCACCAGACAGGGACCCTACGAGCAGTACTTC. The encoded protein is CASSTRQGPYEQYF.